This T cell receptor beta chain was recovered during a study of technical replicates of blood from several donors. Produced via immunoSEQ multiplex PCR; TCRdb's table is partial and in-frame only. The sample records fewer than 110,000 clones, over 95% being singletons. The CDR3 extends over 15 amino acids. Germline CDR1 reads MNHEY; CDR2 reads SVGAGI. V shed 3 bases, J shed 5 bases, and the junction held 9 bases outside the gene matches. This chain uses TRBV6-5 with TRBJ2-5, with TRBD2 identical over 7 bases. The clonotype originates from a human donor in good health. The material sequenced was T cells isolated from PBMCs. The CDR3 bases are TGTGCCAGCAGTTATTTCGCGGGAGATCGTGAGACCCAGTACTTC. Amino acid sequence: CASSYFAGDRETQYF.